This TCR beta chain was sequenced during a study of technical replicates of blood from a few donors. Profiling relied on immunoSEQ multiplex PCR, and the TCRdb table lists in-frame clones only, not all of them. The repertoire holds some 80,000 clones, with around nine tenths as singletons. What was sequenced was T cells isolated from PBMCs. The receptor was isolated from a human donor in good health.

Here the CDR3 reads CASSGSGGLLYGYTF. CDR3 bases: TGTGCCAGCAGTGGTTCTGGGGGGTTACTCTATGGCTACACCTTC. The chain recombines TRBV2 with TRBJ1-2; perhaps TRBD1 as D (5 bases). The germline V gene has CDR1 SNHLY and CDR2 FYNNEI. This CDR3 region has 15 residues. Trimming removed 4 bases from V and 4 bases from J, with 16 bases in between. The whole variable domain, remainder taken from reference TRBV2 and TRBJ1-2, is EPEVTQTPSHQVTQMGQEVILRCVPISNHLYFYWYRQILGQKVEFLVSFYNNEISEKSEIFDDQFSVERPDGSNFTLKIRSTKLEDSAMYFCASSGSGGLLYGYTFGSGTRLTVV.